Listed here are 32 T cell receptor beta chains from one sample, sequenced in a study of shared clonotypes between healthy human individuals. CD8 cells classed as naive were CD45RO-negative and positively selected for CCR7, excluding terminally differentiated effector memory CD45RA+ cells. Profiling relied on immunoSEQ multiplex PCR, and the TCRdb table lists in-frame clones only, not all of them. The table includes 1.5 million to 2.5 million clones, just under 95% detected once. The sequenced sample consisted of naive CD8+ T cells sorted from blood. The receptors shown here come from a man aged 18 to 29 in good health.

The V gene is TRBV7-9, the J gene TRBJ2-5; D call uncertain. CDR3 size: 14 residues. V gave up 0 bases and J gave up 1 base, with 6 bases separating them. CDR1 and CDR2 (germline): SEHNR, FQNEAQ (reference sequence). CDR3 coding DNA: TGTGCCAGCAGCTTAGCGACGGTCCAAGAGACCCAGTACTTC. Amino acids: CASSLATVQETQYF.

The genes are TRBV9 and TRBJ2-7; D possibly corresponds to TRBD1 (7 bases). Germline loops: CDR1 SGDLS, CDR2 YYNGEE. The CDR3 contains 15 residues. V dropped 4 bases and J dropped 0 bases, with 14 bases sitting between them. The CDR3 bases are TGTGCCAGCAGCCGCGGGACAGACAGCTCCTACGAGCAGTACTTC. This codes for CASSRGTDSSYEQYF.

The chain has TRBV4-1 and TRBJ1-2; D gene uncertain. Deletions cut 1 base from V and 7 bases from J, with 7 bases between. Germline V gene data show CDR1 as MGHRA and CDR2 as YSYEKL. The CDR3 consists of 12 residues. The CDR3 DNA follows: TGCGCCAGCAGCCAAGGGGCCATTGGCTACACCTTC. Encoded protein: CASSQGAIGYTF.

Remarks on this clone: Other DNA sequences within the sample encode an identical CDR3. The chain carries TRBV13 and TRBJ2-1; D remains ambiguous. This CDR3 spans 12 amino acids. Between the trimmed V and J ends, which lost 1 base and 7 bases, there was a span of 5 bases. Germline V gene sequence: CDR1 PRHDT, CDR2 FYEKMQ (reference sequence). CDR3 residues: CASSLEGNEQFF. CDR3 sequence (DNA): TGTGCCAGCAGCTTAGAAGGGAATGAGCAGTTCTTC.

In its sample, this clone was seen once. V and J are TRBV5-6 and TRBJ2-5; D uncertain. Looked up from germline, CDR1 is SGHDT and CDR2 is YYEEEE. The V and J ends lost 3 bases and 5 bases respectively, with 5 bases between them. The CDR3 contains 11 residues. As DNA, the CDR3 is TGTGCCAGCAGCTCAACGGAGACCCAGTACTTC. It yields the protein CASSSTETQYF.

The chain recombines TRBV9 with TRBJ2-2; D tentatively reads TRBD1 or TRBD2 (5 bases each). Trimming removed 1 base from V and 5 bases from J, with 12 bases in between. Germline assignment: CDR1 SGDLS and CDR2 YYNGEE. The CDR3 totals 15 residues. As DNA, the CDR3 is TGTGCCAGCAGCGTATTCGAGGGGTGGACCGGGGAGCTGTTTTTT. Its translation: CASSVFEGWTGELFF.

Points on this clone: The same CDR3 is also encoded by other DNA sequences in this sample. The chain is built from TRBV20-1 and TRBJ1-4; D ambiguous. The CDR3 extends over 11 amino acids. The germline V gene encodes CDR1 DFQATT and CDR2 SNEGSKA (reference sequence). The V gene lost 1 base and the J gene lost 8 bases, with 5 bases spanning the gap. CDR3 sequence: CSARVDEKLFF. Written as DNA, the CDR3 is TGCAGTGCTAGAGTGGACGAAAAACTGTTTTTT.

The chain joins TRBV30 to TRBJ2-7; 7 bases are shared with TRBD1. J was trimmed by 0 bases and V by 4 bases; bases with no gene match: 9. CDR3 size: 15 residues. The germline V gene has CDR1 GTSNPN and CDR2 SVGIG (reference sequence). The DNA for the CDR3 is TGTGCCTGGATGCCGTCGAGACAGGGCTCCTACGAGCAGTACTTC. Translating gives CAWMPSRQGSYEQYF.

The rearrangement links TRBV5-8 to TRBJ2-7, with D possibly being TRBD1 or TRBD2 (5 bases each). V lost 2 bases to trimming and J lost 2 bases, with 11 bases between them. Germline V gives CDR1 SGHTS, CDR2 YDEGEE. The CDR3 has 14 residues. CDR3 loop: CASSLIGTAYEQYF. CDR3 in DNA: TGTGCCAGCAGCTTAATAGGGACGGCCTACGAGCAGTACTTC.

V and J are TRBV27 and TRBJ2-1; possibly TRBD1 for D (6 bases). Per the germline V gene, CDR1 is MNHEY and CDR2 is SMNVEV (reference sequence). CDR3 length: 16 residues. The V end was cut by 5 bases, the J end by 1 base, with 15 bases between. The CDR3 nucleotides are TGTGCCAGCAGTAGGACGCAGAGGGGGTCCTACAATGAGCAGTTCTTC. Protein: CASSRTQRGSYNEQFF.

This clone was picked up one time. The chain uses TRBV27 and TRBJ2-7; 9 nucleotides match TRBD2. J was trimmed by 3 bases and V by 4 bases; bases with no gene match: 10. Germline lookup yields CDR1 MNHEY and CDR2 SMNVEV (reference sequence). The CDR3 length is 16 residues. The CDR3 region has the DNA TGTGCCAGCAGTTCCCTAGCGGGATCTAGCCTCTACGAGCAGTACTTC. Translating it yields CASSSLAGSSLYEQYF.

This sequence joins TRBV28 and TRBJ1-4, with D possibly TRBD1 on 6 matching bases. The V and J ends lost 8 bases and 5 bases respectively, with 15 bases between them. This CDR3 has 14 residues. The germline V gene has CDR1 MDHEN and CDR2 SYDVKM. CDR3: CASLETGWNEKLFF. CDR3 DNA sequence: TGTGCCAGCTTAGAAACAGGGTGGAATGAAAAACTGTTTTTT.

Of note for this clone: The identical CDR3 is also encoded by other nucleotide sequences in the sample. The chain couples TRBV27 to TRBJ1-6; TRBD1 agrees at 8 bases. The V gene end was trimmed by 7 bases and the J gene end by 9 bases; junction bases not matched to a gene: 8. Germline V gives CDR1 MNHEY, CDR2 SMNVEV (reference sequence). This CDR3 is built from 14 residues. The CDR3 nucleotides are TGTGCCAGCACCCCGACAGGGGCCGGTTCACCCCTCCACTTT. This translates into CASTPTGAGSPLHF.

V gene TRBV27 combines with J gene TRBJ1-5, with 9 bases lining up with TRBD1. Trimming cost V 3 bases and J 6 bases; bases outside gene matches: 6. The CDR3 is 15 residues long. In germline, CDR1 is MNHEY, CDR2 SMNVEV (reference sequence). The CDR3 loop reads CASSLGQGGGQPQHF. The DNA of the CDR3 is TGTGCCAGCAGTTTGGGACAGGGAGGGGGTCAGCCCCAGCATTTT.

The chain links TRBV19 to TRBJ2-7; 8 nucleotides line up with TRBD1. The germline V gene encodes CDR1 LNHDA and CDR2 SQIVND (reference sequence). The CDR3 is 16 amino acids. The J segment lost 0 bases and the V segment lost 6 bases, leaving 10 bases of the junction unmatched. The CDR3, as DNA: TGTGCCAGTAGCTCGAACACAGGGGGTTCCTCCTACGAGCAGTACTTC. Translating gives CASSSNTGGSSYEQYF.

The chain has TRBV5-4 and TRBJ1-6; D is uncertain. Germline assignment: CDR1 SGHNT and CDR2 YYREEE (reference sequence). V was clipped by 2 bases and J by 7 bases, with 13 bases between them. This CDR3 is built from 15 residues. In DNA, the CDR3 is TGTGCCAGCAGCTTTGGAGAGGTCGTAAATTCACCCCTCCACTTT. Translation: CASSFGEVVNSPLHF.

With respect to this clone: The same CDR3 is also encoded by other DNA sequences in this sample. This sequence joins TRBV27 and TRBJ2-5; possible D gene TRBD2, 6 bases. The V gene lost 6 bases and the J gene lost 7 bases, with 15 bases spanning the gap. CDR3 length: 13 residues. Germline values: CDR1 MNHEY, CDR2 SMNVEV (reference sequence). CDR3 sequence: CASSPGTGGTQYF. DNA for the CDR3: TGTGCCAGCAGCCCCGGGACCGGGGGGACCCAGTACTTC.

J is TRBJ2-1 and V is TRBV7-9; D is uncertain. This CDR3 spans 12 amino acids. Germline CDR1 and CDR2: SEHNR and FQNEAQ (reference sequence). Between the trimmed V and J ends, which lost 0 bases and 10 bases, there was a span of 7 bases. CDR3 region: CASSLAVEEQFF. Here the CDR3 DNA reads TGTGCCAGCAGCTTAGCGGTTGAGGAGCAGTTCTTC.

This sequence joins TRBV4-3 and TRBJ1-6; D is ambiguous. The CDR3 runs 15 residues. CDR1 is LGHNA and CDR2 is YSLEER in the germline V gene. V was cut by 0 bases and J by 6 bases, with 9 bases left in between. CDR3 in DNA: TGCGCCAGCAGCCAAGATCGGCAGCCTAATTCACCCCTCCACTTT. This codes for CASSQDRQPNSPLHF.

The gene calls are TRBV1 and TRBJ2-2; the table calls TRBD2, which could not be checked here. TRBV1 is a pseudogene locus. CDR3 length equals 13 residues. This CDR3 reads CTSSQDMTGELFF. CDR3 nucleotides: TGCACCAGCAGCCAAGATATGACCGGGGAGCTGTTTTTT.

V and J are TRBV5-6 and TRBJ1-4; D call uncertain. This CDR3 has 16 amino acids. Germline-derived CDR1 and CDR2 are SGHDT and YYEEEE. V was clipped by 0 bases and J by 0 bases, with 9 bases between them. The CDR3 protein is CASSLALSATNEKLFF. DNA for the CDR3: TGTGCCAGCAGCTTGGCCTTGAGTGCAACTAATGAAAAACTGTTTTTT.

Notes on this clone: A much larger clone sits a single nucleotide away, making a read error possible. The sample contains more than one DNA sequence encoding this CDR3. CDR3 coding DNA: TGTGCCAGCAGTTTGGATAGCAATCAGCCCCAGCATTTT. Residues: CASSLDSNQPQHF. V gene TRBV6-5 combines with J gene TRBJ1-5; D is unresolved. V lost 4 bases to trimming and J lost 0 bases, with 4 bases between them. The length of the CDR3 is 13 residues. Germline values: CDR1 MNHEY, CDR2 SVGAGI.

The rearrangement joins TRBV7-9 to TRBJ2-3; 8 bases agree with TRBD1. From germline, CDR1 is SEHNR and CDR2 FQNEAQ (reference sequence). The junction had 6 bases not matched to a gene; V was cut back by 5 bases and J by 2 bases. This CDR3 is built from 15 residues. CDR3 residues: CASSAGQENTDTQYF. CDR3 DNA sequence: TGTGCCAGCAGCGCGGGACAGGAGAACACAGATACGCAGTATTTT.

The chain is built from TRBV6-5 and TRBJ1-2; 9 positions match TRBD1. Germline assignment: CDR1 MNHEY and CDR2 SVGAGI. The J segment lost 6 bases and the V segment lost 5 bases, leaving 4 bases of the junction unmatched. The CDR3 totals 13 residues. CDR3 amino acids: CASSPRDRDGYTF. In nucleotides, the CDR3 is TGTGCCAGCAGTCCCCGGGACAGGGATGGCTACACCTTC.

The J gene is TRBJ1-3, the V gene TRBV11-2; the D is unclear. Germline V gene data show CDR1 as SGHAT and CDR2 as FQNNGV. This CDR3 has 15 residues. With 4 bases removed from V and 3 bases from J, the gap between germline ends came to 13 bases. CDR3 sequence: CASSSTRTIGNTIYF. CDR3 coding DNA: TGTGCCAGCAGCTCTACCCGGACGATTGGAAACACCATATATTTT. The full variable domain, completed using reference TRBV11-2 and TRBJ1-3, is EAGVAQSPRYKIIEKRQSVAFWCNPISGHATLYWYQQILGQGPKLLIQFQNNGVVDDSQLPKDRFSAERLKGVDSTLKIQPAKLEDSAVYLCASSSTRTIGNTIYFGEGSWLTVV.

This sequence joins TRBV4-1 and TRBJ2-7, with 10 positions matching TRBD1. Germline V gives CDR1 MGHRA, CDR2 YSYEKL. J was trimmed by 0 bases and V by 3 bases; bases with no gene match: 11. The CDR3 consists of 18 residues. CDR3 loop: CASSHADRGSKRSYEQYF. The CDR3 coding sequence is TGCGCCAGCAGCCACGCGGACAGGGGGAGTAAACGCTCCTACGAGCAGTACTTC.

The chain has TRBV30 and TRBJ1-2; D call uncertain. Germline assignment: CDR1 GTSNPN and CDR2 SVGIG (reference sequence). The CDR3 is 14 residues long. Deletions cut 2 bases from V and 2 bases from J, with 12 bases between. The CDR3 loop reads CAWSLTDNNYGYTF. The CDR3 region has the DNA TGTGCCTGGAGTTTGACCGATAACAACTATGGCTACACCTTC.

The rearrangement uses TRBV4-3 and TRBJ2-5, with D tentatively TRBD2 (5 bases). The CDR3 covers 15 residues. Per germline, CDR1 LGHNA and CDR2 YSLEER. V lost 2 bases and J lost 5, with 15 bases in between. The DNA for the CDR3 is TGCGCCAGCAGCCAATACCGGGGTGTTGGGGAGACCCAGTACTTC. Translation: CASSQYRGVGETQYF.

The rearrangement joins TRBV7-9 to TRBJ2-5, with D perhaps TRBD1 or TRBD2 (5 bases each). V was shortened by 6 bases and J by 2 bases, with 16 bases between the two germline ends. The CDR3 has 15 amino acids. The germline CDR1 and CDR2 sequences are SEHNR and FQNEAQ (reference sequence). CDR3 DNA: TGTGCCAGCAGTCCCCAGGGACCTAAACAAGAGACCCAGTACTTC. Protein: CASSPQGPKQETQYF.

CDR3: CASSLGQGIKPQHF. DNA for the CDR3: TGTGCCAGCAGCTTAGGACAGGGGATTAAGCCCCAGCATTTT. The chain joins TRBV7-9 to TRBJ1-5; 8 nucleotides agree with TRBD1. The CDR3 is 14 amino acids. Trimming cost V 1 base and J 8 bases; bases outside gene matches: 4. Germline V gene data show CDR1 as SEHNR and CDR2 as FQNEAQ (reference sequence).

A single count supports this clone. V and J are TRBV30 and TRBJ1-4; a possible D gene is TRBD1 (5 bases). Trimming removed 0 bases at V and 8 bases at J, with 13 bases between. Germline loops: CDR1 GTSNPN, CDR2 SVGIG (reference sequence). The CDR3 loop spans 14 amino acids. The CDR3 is CAWSVLSGREKLFF. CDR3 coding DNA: TGTGCCTGGAGTGTACTCTCAGGGAGGGAAAAACTGTTTTTT. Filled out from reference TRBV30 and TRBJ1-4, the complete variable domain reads SQTIHQWPATLVQPVGSPLSLECTVEGTSNPNLYWYRQAAGRGLQLLFYSVGIGQISSEVPQNLSASRPQDRQFILSSKKLLLSDSGFYLCAWSVLSGREKLFFGSGTQLSVL.

The CDR3 loop is CASSLAGLAGYEQYF. In nucleotides, the CDR3 is TGTGCCAGCAGCCTCGCGGGGCTAGCGGGCTACGAGCAGTACTTC. The J gene is TRBJ2-7, the V gene TRBV7-9; 8 nucleotides agree with TRBD2. The CDR3 extends over 15 amino acids. Losses at the gene ends were 5 bases for V and 3 bases for J; bases not matched to a gene: 9. The germline CDR1 and CDR2 sequences are SEHNR and FQNEAQ (reference sequence).